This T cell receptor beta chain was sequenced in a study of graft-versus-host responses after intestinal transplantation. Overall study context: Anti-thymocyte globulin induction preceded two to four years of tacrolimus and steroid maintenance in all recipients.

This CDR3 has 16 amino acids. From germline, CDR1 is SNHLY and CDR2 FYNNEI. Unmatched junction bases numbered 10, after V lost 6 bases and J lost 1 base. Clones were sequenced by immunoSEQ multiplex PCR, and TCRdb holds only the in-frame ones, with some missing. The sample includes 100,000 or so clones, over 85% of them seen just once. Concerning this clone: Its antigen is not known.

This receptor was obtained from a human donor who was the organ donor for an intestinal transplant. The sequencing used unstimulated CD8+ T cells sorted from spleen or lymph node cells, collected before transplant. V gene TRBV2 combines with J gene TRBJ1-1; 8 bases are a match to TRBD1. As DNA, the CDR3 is TGTGCCAGCAGCGAACTACTGGACAGGGCGAACACTGAAGCTTTCTTT. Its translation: CASSELLDRANTEAFF.